A single sample is the source of the 22 T cell receptor beta chains below, sequenced in a study of cytomegalovirus exposure and HLA in healthy donors. The PCR used 60 Vbeta and 13 Jbeta primers. Using immunoSEQ multiplex PCR, the repertoire was profiled, and TCRdb retains in-frame clones only, with some absent. The sample records under 85,000 clones, about 78% being singletons. The sequenced material came from PBMCs. Every receptor here comes from a man between 18 and 35 years old in good health and CMV-seronegative.

This clone was found a few times. CDR3 protein: CASSSTGGYVNTEAFF. CDR3 in DNA: TGTGCCAGCAGTTCGACAGGGGGCTATGTGAACACTGAAGCTTTCTTT. The chain joins TRBV6-5 to TRBJ1-1; 10 positions match TRBD1. Germline trimming cut 4 bases from V and 0 bases from J; bases unmatched to any gene: 5. The length of the CDR3 is 16 residues. CDR1 and CDR2 from the germline V gene are MNHEY and SVGAGI.

This sequence joins TRBV6-5 and TRBJ1-2; D might be TRBD1 (6 bases). V lost 4 bases and J lost 6, with 21 bases in between. The CDR3 sequence is 16 residues long. Germline V CDR1 and CDR2: MNHEY, SVGAGI. Here the CDR3 DNA reads TGTGCCAGCAGTTCCGACCATAACAGGGTGATAAATGGCTACACCTTC. It specifies CASSSDHNRVINGYTF.

The CDR3 reads CASSHPDRLTDTQYF. The CDR3, as DNA: TGTGCCAGCAGCCATCCCGACAGGCTAACAGATACGCAGTATTTT. V gene TRBV5-4 combines with J gene TRBJ2-3; tentatively, D is TRBD1 (6 bases). Germline V lookup: CDR1 SGHNT, CDR2 YYREEE (reference sequence). V was pared by 4 bases and J by 3 bases, with 15 bases between. The CDR3 spans 15 residues.

J is TRBJ2-2 and V is TRBV2; unclear D gene. Germline CDR1 and CDR2: SNHLY and FYNNEI. There are 13 residues in the CDR3. Trimming left V 4 bases short and J 0 bases short, with 3 bases between. CDR3 residues: CASSATNTGELFF. DNA of the CDR3: TGTGCCAGCAGTGCAACGAACACCGGGGAGCTGTTTTTT.

This clone occurred a few times. V is TRBV6-1 and J is TRBJ1-6; unclear D gene. Germline lookup yields CDR1 MNHNS and CDR2 SASEGT. The V gene lost 0 bases and the J gene lost 0 bases, with 12 bases spanning the gap. This CDR3 has 18 amino acids. The CDR3 DNA follows: TGTGCCAGCAGTGAAGCGCGAGGCCGACTCTCCTATAATTCACCCCTCCACTTT. This encodes CASSEARGRLSYNSPLHF.

This chain connects TRBV2 to TRBJ2-2; 9 bases agree with TRBD1. Germline V gene sequence: CDR1 SNHLY, CDR2 FYNNEI. This CDR3 region has 16 residues. The V gene end was trimmed by 5 bases and the J gene end by 6 bases; junction bases not matched to a gene: 10. CDR3: CASSPNYRGRAGELFF. DNA for the CDR3: TGTGCCAGCAGTCCAAATTACAGGGGGCGGGCCGGGGAGCTGTTTTTT.

The chain recombines TRBV5-4 with TRBJ1-4; D gene uncertain. The CDR3 length is 15 residues. Germline assignment: CDR1 SGHNT and CDR2 YYREEE (reference sequence). V gave up 4 bases and J gave up 1 base, with 11 bases separating them. CDR3 amino acids: CASSPGGRTNEKLFF. Written as DNA, the CDR3 is TGTGCCAGCAGCCCGGGCGGGCGAACTAATGAAAAACTGTTTTTT.

The V call is TRBV5-1, the J call TRBJ2-7; TRBD2 matches 7 bases. The CDR3 runs to 16 residues. CDR1 is SGHRS and CDR2 is YFSETQ in the germline V gene. V lost 2 bases, J lost 3 bases, and 11 bases stayed unmatched. CDR3 sequence (DNA): TGCGCCAGCAGCTTCGACGATGGACTAGTCGACTACGAGCAGTACTTC. Protein product: CASSFDDGLVDYEQYF. Based on the CDR3 plus reference TRBV5-1 and TRBJ2-7, the full variable domain is KAGVTQTPRYLIKTRGQQVTLSCSPISGHRSVSWYQQTPGQGLQFLFEYFSETQRNKGNFPGRFSGRQFSNSRSEMNVSTLELGDSALYLCASSFDDGLVDYEQYFGPGTRLTVT.

The V call is TRBV4-2, the J call TRBJ1-1; 8 nucleotides line up with TRBD1. V was pared by 3 bases and J by 4 bases, with 7 bases of the junction left unmatched. This CDR3 contains 15 residues. Looked up from germline, CDR1 is LGHNA and CDR2 is YNFKEQ. For the CDR3, the DNA is TGTGCCAGCAGCCAGATGGACAGGGACCTCACTGAAGCTTTCTTT. Translating gives CASSQMDRDLTEAFF.

The genes are TRBV29-1 and TRBJ2-1; 9 nucleotides match TRBD2. Germline V lookup: CDR1 SQVTM, CDR2 ANQGSEA. The CDR3 sequence is 11 residues long. V dropped 6 bases and J dropped 11; count of bases not matched to a gene: 5. DNA of the CDR3: TGCAGCGTCGACCTAGCGGGGAAGCAGTTCTTC. The encoded protein is CSVDLAGKQFF.

The genes are TRBV7-3 and TRBJ1-6; D ambiguous. CDR1 is SGHTA and CDR2 is FQGTGA in the germline V gene. With 3 bases removed from V and 7 bases from J, the gap between germline ends came to 13 bases. CDR3 length equals 15 residues. The CDR3 loop reads CASSFEGRKNSPLHF. In nucleotides, the CDR3 is TGTGCCAGCAGCTTTGAGGGTAGGAAAAATTCACCCCTCCACTTT.

The gene calls are TRBV4-1 and TRBJ2-7; 11 positions agree with TRBD1. V trimming: 0 bases; J trimming: 6 bases; junction bases outside the gene matches: 7. CDR1 is MGHRA, CDR2 YSYEKL, per germline. CDR3 size: 16 residues. The CDR3 sequence is CASSQEGTGGSVEQYF. The CDR3 nucleotides read TGCGCCAGCAGCCAAGAAGGGACAGGGGGGTCGGTCGAGCAGTACTTC.

The rearrangement links TRBV5-6 to TRBJ2-7; D might be TRBD1 (5 bases). The germline CDR1 and CDR2 sequences are SGHDT and YYEEEE. CDR3 length equals 13 residues. Trimming shortened V by 4 bases and J by 3 bases, and 11 bases separated the two germline ends. The DNA for the CDR3 is TGTGCCAGCAGCCGACAGATTGTCTACGAGCAGTACGTC. It translates to CASSRQIVYEQYV.

The V gene is TRBV7-2, the J gene TRBJ2-7, with D possibly matching TRBD2 (5 bases). Trimming took 4 bases from V and 7 from J, leaving 8 bases between them. This CDR3 comprises 11 residues. Germline V gives CDR1 SGHTA, CDR2 FQGNSA. The CDR3 DNA sequence: TGTGCCAGCAGCTCGGGGAGTGAGCAGTACGTC. It yields the protein CASSSGSEQYV.

The chain uses TRBV18 and TRBJ1-5, with D possibly matching TRBD1 (5 bases). V was trimmed by 4 bases and J by 2 bases, leaving 12 bases between them. CDR1 is KGHSH, CDR2 LQKENI, per germline. The CDR3 extends over 15 amino acids. The CDR3 sequence: CASSLQGTGNQPQHF. In DNA form, the CDR3 reads TGTGCCAGCTCACTTCAGGGTACGGGCAATCAGCCCCAGCATTTT.

The chain recombines TRBV15 with TRBJ2-7, with D perhaps TRBD1 (6 bases). The ends were cut back, 1 base at V and 5 bases at J, with 12 bases in the middle. CDR1 and CDR2 (germline): LNHNV, YYDKDF (reference sequence). The CDR3 consists of 14 residues. The CDR3 reads CATSRGPGENEQYF. CDR3 coding DNA: TGTGCCACCAGCAGAGGTCCAGGGGAGAACGAGCAGTACTTC.

The chain combines TRBV9 with TRBJ1-4; D remains ambiguous. CDR1 is SGDLS, CDR2 YYNGEE, per germline. The CDR3 runs to 15 residues. V dropped 4 bases and J dropped 8 bases, with 18 bases sitting between them. CDR3 sequence reads: CASSPEWRVEEKLFF. The CDR3 DNA is TGTGCCAGCAGCCCGGAGTGGCGAGTAGAAGAAAAACTGTTTTTT.

This clone appeared a few times. The chain recombines TRBV4-2 with TRBJ2-3, with unresolved D. Looked up from germline, CDR1 is LGHNA and CDR2 is YNFKEQ. V was shortened by 0 bases and J by 6 bases, with 10 bases between the two germline ends. This CDR3 is built from 14 residues. CDR3 sequence: CASSQDRSADTQYF. CDR3 bases: TGTGCCAGCAGCCAAGATCGGTCTGCCGATACGCAGTATTTT.

The chain is built from TRBV28 and TRBJ2-7, with 11 bases identical to TRBD2. This CDR3 contains 13 residues. CDR1 and CDR2 from the germline V gene are MDHEN and SYDVKM. V was clipped by 7 bases and J by 4 bases; unmatched bases: 3. CDR3 region: CASMGLAEYEQYV. The CDR3, as DNA: TGTGCCAGCATGGGACTAGCGGAGTACGAGCAGTACGTC.

The rearrangement uses TRBV6-6 and TRBJ2-1; TRBD2 matches 12 bases. The CDR3 sequence is 16 residues long. The germline gives CDR1 MNHNY, CDR2 SVGAGI (reference sequence). Losses at the gene ends were 2 bases for V and 6 bases for J; bases not matched to a gene: 5. CDR3 sequence reads: CASSYPGLAGINEQFF. CDR3 DNA: TGTGCCAGCAGTTACCCTGGACTAGCGGGGATCAATGAGCAGTTCTTC.

The rearrangement links TRBV19 to TRBJ2-4; D perhaps matches TRBD1 (6 bases). Trimming removed 5 bases at V and 0 bases at J, with 11 bases between. Germline values: CDR1 LNHDA, CDR2 SQIVND (reference sequence). This CDR3 has 15 residues. The chain's CDR3 is CASSFGGQAKNIQYF. As DNA, the CDR3 is TGTGCCAGTAGTTTTGGGGGACAAGCCAAAAACATTCAGTACTTC.

There are a few counts of this clone. The V gene is TRBV28, the J gene TRBJ2-7; 7 bases match TRBD1. V shed 6 bases, J shed 3 bases, and the junction held 5 bases outside the gene matches. Per the germline V gene, CDR1 is MDHEN and CDR2 is SYDVKM. This CDR3 spans 13 amino acids. The CDR3 DNA is TGTGCCAGCAGGAACAGGGGAATCTACGAGCAGTACTTC. As protein: CASRNRGIYEQYF.